Reported below is one TCR beta chain. No antigen is known for it. The source of the sample is a study of graft-versus-host responses after intestinal transplantation. Study-level information: Every recipient underwent anti-thymocyte globulin induction, then tacrolimus and steroids for about three years.

Deletions cut 1 base from V and 4 bases from J, with 7 bases between. Germline V gene data show CDR1 as MGHRA and CDR2 as YSYEKL. The CDR3 has 14 residues. Study-wide results and caveats: Graft-donor T cell macrochimerism in patients accompanied high graft-versus-host to host-versus-graft clonal ratios in allografts.

TCRdb's copy holds only in-frame clones and misses some; the assay was immunoSEQ multiplex PCR. The sample contains around 25,000 clones, 82% of which appear only once. The rearrangement uses TRBV4-1 and TRBJ1-4; the D gene is possibly TRBD1 (5 bases). The sequence was collected from a human donor who received an intestinal transplant. The material sequenced was unstimulated CD4+ T cells sorted from spleen or lymph node cells, taken before intestinal transplant. This CDR3 reads CASSQGQLNEKLFF. DNA of the CDR3: TGCGCCAGCAGCCAAGGACAGCTTAATGAAAAACTGTTTTTT.